This T cell receptor beta chain was sequenced during a study of preoperative IRX-2 immunotherapy in early breast cancer. Trimming took off 4 bases at V and 2 bases at J, with 11 bases between the two ends. In germline, CDR1 is MNHEY, CDR2 SVGAGI. The CDR3 contains 14 residues. Treatment described: preoperative locoregional IRX-2 cytokine immunotherapy. Samples came from a phase Ib trial of preoperative locoregional IRX-2 cytokine immunotherapy. This clone appeared a single time. The table came from immunoSEQ multiplex PCR; TCRdb's copy has only in-frame clones and leaves some out. The table shows approximately 15,000 clones, with just over 90% occurring only once.

The chain employs TRBV6-5 and TRBJ1-2, with no clear D. The specimen was obtained from a patient treated with IRX-2 immunotherapy. The TCR sequence derives from a human donor with breast cancer. The CDR3 nucleotides are TGTGCCAGCAGTTGGACCTCCCCAAACTATGGCTACACCTTC. Encoded protein: CASSWTSPNYGYTF.